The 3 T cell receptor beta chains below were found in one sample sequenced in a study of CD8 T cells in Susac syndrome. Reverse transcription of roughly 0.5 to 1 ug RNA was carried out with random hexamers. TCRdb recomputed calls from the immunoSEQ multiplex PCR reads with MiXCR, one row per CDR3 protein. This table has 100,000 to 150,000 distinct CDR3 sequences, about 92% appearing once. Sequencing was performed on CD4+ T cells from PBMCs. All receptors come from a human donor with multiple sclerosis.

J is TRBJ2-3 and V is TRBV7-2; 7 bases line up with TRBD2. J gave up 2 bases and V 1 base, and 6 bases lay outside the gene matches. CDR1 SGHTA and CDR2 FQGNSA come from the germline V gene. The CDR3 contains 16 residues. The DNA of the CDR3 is TGTGCCAGCAGCTTAGTTCCGGGAGGATACACAGATACGCAGTATTTT. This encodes CASSLVPGGYTDTQYF. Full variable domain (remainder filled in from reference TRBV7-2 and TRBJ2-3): GAGVSQSPSNKVTEKGKDVELRCDPISGHTALYWYRQSLGQGLEFLIYFQGNSAPDKSGLPSDRFSAERTGGSVSTLTIQRTQQEDSAVYLCASSLVPGGYTDTQYFGPGTRLTVL.

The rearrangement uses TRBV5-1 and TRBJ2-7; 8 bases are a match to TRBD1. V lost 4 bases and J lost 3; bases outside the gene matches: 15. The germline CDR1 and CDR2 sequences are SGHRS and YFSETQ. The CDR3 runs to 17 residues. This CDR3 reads CASSRLAGTGTYYEQYF. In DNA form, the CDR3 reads TGCGCCAGCAGCCGCCTTGCGGGGACAGGAACTTACTACGAGCAGTACTTC.

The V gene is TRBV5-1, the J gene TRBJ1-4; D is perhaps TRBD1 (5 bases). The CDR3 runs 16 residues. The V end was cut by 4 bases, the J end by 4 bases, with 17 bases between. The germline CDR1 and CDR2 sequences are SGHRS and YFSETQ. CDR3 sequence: CASSLNTAGDNEKLFF. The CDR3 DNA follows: TGCGCCAGCAGCCTTAATACCGCGGGGGATAATGAAAAACTGTTTTTT. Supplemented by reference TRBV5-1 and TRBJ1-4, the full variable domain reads KAGVTQTPRYLIKTRGQQVTLSCSPISGHRSVSWYQQTPGQGLQFLFEYFSETQRNKGNFPGRFSGRQFSNSRSEMNVSTLELGDSALYLCASSLNTAGDNEKLFFGSGTQLSVL.